A single T cell receptor beta chain is shown here with its context. Antigen unknown. The sample belongs to a study of OX40 agonist ivuxolimab in advanced cancers. About the study: All patients had ivuxolimab intravenously every 2 weeks at 0.01 to 10 mg/kg. Study-level results: Among expanded peripheral T cells, antigen specificity went undetermined. Dosing at 0.1 to 3.0 mg/kg was accompanied by clonal expansion of CD4+ and CD8+ blood T cells by week 6.

Data came from immunoSEQ multiplex PCR; TCRdb stores just in-frame clones and leaves some out. Seen here are around 68,000 clones, approximately 84% observed once, and the top ten hold roughly 15%. The CDR3 sequence is 13 residues long. V lost 6 bases, J lost 1 base, and 7 bases lay in between. CDR1 and CDR2 from the germline V gene are LNHDA and SQIVND (reference sequence). Sequencing used CD4+ or CD8+ T cells sorted from blood, obtained in a trial of the OX40 agonist ivuxolimab. The rearrangement uses TRBV19 and TRBJ2-4; D call uncertain. This receptor was taken from an adult with an advanced solid tumor such as melanoma, head and neck, liver or kidney cancer. For the CDR3, the DNA is TGTGCCAGTAGGGGTAGGGCCAAAAACATTCAGTACTTC. Protein product: CASRGRAKNIQYF. Drawing the rest from reference TRBV19 and TRBJ2-4, the complete variable domain is DGGITQSPKYLFRKEGQNVTLSCEQNLNHDAMYWYRQDPGQGLRLIYYSQIVNDFQKGDIAEGYSVSREKKESFPLTVTSAQKNPTAFYLCASRGRAKNIQYFGAGTRLSVL.